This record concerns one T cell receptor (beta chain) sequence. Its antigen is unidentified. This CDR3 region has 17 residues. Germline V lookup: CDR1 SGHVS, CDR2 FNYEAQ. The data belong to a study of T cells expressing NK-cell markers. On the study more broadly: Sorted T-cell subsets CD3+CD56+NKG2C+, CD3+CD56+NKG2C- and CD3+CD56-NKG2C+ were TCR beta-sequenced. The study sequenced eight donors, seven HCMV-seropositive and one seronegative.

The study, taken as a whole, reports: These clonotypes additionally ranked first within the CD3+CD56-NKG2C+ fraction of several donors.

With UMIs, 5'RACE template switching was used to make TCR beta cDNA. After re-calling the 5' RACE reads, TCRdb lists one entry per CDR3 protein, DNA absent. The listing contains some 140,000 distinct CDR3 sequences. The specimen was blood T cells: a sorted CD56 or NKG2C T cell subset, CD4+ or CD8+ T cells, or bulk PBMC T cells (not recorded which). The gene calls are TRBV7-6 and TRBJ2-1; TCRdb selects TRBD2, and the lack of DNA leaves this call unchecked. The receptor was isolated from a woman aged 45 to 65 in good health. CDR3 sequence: CASSSGLAGGPFNEQFF.